This T cell receptor beta chain was captured by sequencing in a study of read filtering for tumor transcriptome and immune sequencing (dated by TCRdb to the early 2020s). Regarding the complete study: The cohort had around 16 male and some 15 female patients with a mean age of roughly 70 years, ranging from about 45 to 85. By revised international staging, roughly 8 patients were R-ISS I, over 15 were R-ISS II and about seven were R-ISS III. Whole-transcriptome libraries were prepared with the TruSeq RNA Access Library Prep Kit after DNase treatment. TCR-region mapped reads per sample ranged from about 4 to 11 million with IR-seq versus only roughly 75 to 1,300 with RNA-seq. The study compared TCR repertoires from targeted immune repertoire sequencing and bulk whole-transcriptome sequencing run on the same bone marrow samples. One of the main goals was to work out a read-filtering strategy for immune repertoire data, in particular whether clonotypes backed by only a single read should be removed.

The Immunoverse kit was used to build TCR libraries from 400 ng RNA, with molecular barcoded adaptors covering alpha/delta and beta/gamma chains. The same RNA used for transcriptome sequencing was used for TCR library preparation. Sequencing of TCR libraries was carried out on an Illumina HiSeq 4000 with 2 x 150 cycles. The paper's data handling went like this. MiXCR aligned TCR reads to human V, D, J and C references and assembled the aligned reads into CDR3 clonotypes, with quality filtering and error correction included. The tcR package in R was used for analysis of clonotype counts and gene usage diversity. For inspection of raw mapping reads, RNA-seq reads were mapped by STAR aligner version 2.5.3a onto GRCh37 of the human genome. To test how sequencing depth affects detected clonotypes, IR-seq fastq files were randomly downsampled with Seqtk 1.3. The public sequencing data were trimmed at Q25 with fastp and processed into clonotypes with MiXCR by TCRdb, which kept only in-frame beta chains. Under each unique CDR3 protein, matching rows form one entry showing the most common genes and DNA. TCRdb assigned the V and J calls; the authors' analysis was not used. Here the sample has approximately 62,000 distinct CDR3 sequences; roughly 19% occur a single time. Roughly a tenth of the sample is taken by the ten largest.

Bone marrow was sampled from every patient at the time of active disease. Isolation of bone marrow mononuclear cells was performed by Ficoll-Hypaque density gradient centrifugation. CD138-negative cells were obtained by negative selection after labeling with CD138 magnetic microbeads on a MACS separator, removing myeloma plasma cells. Flow cytometry on an Attune NxT with CD138 antibodies was used to check the purity of the isolated cells. TRIzol reagent was used to extract total RNA, which was then quantified with a NanoDrop spectrophotometer. Paired RNA-seq and IR-seq were performed on each patient's CD138-negative bone marrow sample. Results the study describes overall, beyond this receptor: IR-seq captured clonotypes at much higher depth and more reliably than RNA-seq, and smaller IR-seq throughput sufficed to identify most shared clonotypes. The sorted CD138-negative fraction was composed of a mixed bone marrow immune population rather than of purified T cells. Single-read clonotypes made up 80% to 85% of clonotypes but approximately 3.5% of total reads in IR-seq, and less than 75% of clonotypes and 40% to 45% of reads in RNA-seq. The correlation between IR-seq and RNA-seq shared clonotype proportions rose when single-read clonotypes were removed.

In this sample, this clonotype turned up many times. Its cognate antigen has yet to be identified. It has no much larger one-base neighbor in the sample; base qualities were not kept. This TCR was sampled from a donor at least 40 years old with multiple myeloma. The specimen was a population of CD138-negative cells sorted from bone marrow. What this sample's cell subset or site label stands for: bone marrow mononuclear cells depleted of CD138+ plasma/myeloma cells by negative magnetic selection.

The DNA reads as follows: TGTGCCAGCATCCGATGGACAGGATCGGGCACAGATACGCAGTATTTT. This sequence encodes CASIRWTGSGTDTQYF. The rearrangement combines TRBV28 with TRBJ2-3; 7 central bases correspond to TRBD1. Ends trimmed: V by 7 bases, J by 1 base; bases unmatched to a gene: 11. The germline V gene provides CDR1 MDHEN and CDR2 SYDVKM. The CDR3 starts with the cysteine, ends with the phenylalanine, and has 16 residues. The kept DNA is CDR3 alone, 48 bases in frame from the first base.